This T cell receptor beta chain is from a study of blood T cell repertoires in COVID-19. Study-wide background: COVID-19 samples, acute and convalescent, were from the United States, Italy and Spain. The cDNA or gDNA used as material had been derived from T cells, B-cell-depleted T cells, or PBMCs.

Per germline, CDR1 LNHDA and CDR2 SQIVND (reference sequence). Trimming took off 5 bases at V and 1 base at J, with 8 bases between the two ends. This CDR3 comprises 13 residues. The table came from immunoSEQ multiplex PCR; TCRdb's copy has only in-frame clones and leaves some out. The data hold 180,000 or so clones, with approximately 82% observed a single time. The age range of participants was 18 to 89 years, with residence in about two dozen US areas. The chain carries TRBV19 and TRBJ1-1; D is uncertain. This clonotype originated in a woman between 50 and 59 years old in a cohort exposed to, infected with or recovered from COVID-19 (not recorded which). The sequencing input was PBMCs or T cells enriched from blood (not recorded which). This chain's CDR3 is CASSGEPNTEAFF. The CDR3, as DNA: TGTGCCAGTAGTGGGGAGCCGAACACTGAAGCTTTCTTT. The full variable domain, in which reference TRBV19 and TRBJ1-1 provide the parts outside the CDR3, is DGGITQSPKYLFRKEGQNVTLSCEQNLNHDAMYWYRQDPGQGLRLIYYSQIVNDFQKGDIAEGYSVSREKKESFPLTVTSAQKNPTAFYLCASSGEPNTEAFFGQGTRLTVV.